The TCR beta chain under discussion was sequenced for a study of PD-1 blockade in classical Hodgkin lymphoma (TCRdb year 2020). Broadly, across the study: Nivolumab dosing was 3 mg/kg intravenously every 2 weeks, continuing until either disease progression or unacceptable toxicity. A peripheral blood immune signature of response to PD-1 blockade in classical Hodgkin lymphoma was defined using TCR beta sequencing and CyTOF. The paper as a whole reports these results and caveats: Trial patients with a complete response had baseline diversity similar to that of newly diagnosed patients, while partial responders and progressors had significantly lower diversity. The study was limited to a single clinical trial cohort, and causes of repertoire differences, possibly disease activity or prior therapy, remained undefined. Lower diversity was observed in patients in whom nivolumab was started less than 1 year after ASCT, and these patients were excluded from later analyses so that confounding by immune reconstitution would be avoided. Baseline TCR diversity was reported to be lower in newly diagnosed patients than in healthy donors and to be lower still in relapsed/refractory patients. By C4D1, a significant rise was seen in CD4+ TCR diversity but not in CD8+ TCR diversity (p=0.0027 vs p=0.16), and the rise was most apparent among complete responders (p=0.02).

This clone was seen once. Its antigen is not yet known. The record has no base qualities; no much larger clone is one base away. Taken with the paper, the label for time point translates to: cycle 2 day 1 (C2D1) of nivolumab. Relapse after autologous stem cell transplantation had occurred in all trial patients, and cohorts A, B and C were distinguished by prior brentuximab vedotin exposure. A total of approximately 51 patients with relapsed/refractory classical Hodgkin lymphoma made up the trial cohort, and each patient's best overall response was complete response, partial response or progressive disease. Single-agent nivolumab was administered to trial patients in the multi-cohort phase II CheckMate 205 trial. Best overall response was determined by an independent review committee according to the 2007 International Working Group response criteria. Trial PBMCs were obtained immediately prior to nivolumab initiation (C1D1) and on therapy at cycle 2 day 1 and cycle 4 day 1. Peripheral blood was collected in 8 mL Vacutainer Cell Preparation Tubes, from which PBMCs were isolated by centrifugation and then cryopreserved.

Reading the germline V gene gives CDR1 SGHTS and CDR2 YDEGEE. Including the terminal cysteine and phenylalanine, the CDR3 comprises 16 residues. Only the CDR3 part of the read is kept: 48 bases, read in frame from the first base. V has 4 bases trimmed and J has 4 bases trimmed; junction bases matching no gene number 10. Genomic DNA was extracted with the Qiagen DNeasy kit from unsorted PBMCs and from negatively selected CD4+ and CD8+ fractions. TCR beta CDR3 regions were amplified by immunoSEQ multiplex PCR using primers annealing to V and J segments. A synthetic immune receptor repertoire was used to minimize amplification bias, and remaining bias was computationally removed after sequencing. The source study handled its data this way. Repertoire diversity was quantified as the Shannon entropy index using custom Python scripts. Unsorted, CD4+ and CD8+ repertoires were analyzed separately, except for combined analyses in which CD4+ and CD8+ sequences were merged in silico. A clone counted as expanded when the clone's frequency after treatment rose at least 2-fold relative to C1D1, and clones undetected at baseline were given a pseudocount of 0.5. Clones with 0 or 1 copy at C1D1 were defined as singleton clones, while clones with 2 or more copies were defined as non-singleton clones. By matching protein sequences in sorted samples from the same patient, clones expanded in unsorted samples were annotated as CD4+, CD8+ or unknown. Wilcoxon tests on paired samples were used to test diversity changes from C1D1 to C4D1. The table was pulled from immuneACCESS by TCRdb, which kept in-frame rearrangements only. Such tables lose some clones; where checked, under half of the loss comes from unresolved V genes, and the rest has no known cause. That table furnishes V, J and clone size, whereas the DNA furnished D and trimming. The sample table shows approximately 24,000 clones, and roughly 78% are seen once. The top ten hold roughly 10% of the sample.

The chain uses TRBV5-8 and TRBJ2-1; 8 nucleotides in the junction match TRBD2. This clonotype originated in a human donor with classical Hodgkin lymphoma. This material consisted of peripheral blood mononuclear cells (PBMCs), taken before the second cycle of nivolumab. The DNA sequence is given as TGTGCCAGCAGCGGCCTTGGCGGGGGGCCTTACAATGAGCAGTTCTTC. This yields the protein CASSGLGGGPYNEQFF.